This entry concerns a single T cell receptor beta chain. Its antigen is not yet known. Base-call qualities are not available, and no considerably larger clone is one nucleotide away. The data belong to a study of T cell responses to AZD1222 COVID-19 vaccine (dated by TCRdb to about 2021). A note on the overall study: Because spike-specific TCR depth and breadth did not differ between the two schedules, AZD1222 recipients who got a second dose at roughly 4 weeks were pooled with those who got a second dose at roughly 12 weeks. Trial participants were enrolled by age into 18-55, 56-69 and 70-plus year subgroups, with roughly 160, 29 and 62 TCR-sequenced participants respectively. TCR sequencing covered more than 230 trial participants: 200 to 220 given two doses of AZD1222 and around 26 given two doses of MenACWY control vaccine. Paper-wide results and their limitations: Conclusions about previously exposed vaccinees are limited, since just 6 or 7 AZD1222 recipients were seropositive for SARS-CoV-2 at baseline. In the small 56-69-year group, the increase in depth fell short of significance, most likely because of low power. Reportedly, almost half of the unique spike-specific TCRs recognized epitopes lying outside the regions that are mutated in the B.1.351 and B.1.1.7 variants. After two AZD1222 doses, both the breadth and the depth of spike-specific TCRs were significantly higher than at day 0 and than in MenACWY recipients. Most participants were white British and females outnumbered males, and the authors suggested that clonal diversity may have been underestimated. Vaccine-associated CD4 TCRs spanned the whole spike protein, with dominant responses in regions 160-218 and 743-854. Because no day 14 peak-response samples were available, the repertoires could be characterized only after the peak T cell response.

The CDR3 regions of human TCRbeta chains were analyzed by immunosequencing. On the study's bioinformatics: TCRs in the repertoires were compared against a reference library of SARS-CoV-2-specific TCRs that had been generated with the MIRA antigen-specificity platform. Breadth meant the fraction of unique TCRs that were SARS-CoV-2-associated, whereas depth meant the fraction of total T cells that were SARS-CoV-2-associated. Using the MIRA data, each spike-specific TCR was assigned both to the spike region to which the TCR was reactive and to a CD4 or CD8 class. Log10-transformed breadth and depth values were compared by one-way ANOVA with Sidak's multiple comparisons tests. The source is immuneACCESS, and TCRdb retained only in-frame sequences with V and J called. Part of the clones is not carried over; for the studies checked, unresolved V genes explain less than half of this, and the remainder is unexplained. The DNA gave D and trimming, while V, J and clone size come from that table. The sample contains fewer than 250,000 clones, almost 95% of them found a single time. Together, the top ten hold approximately 1.5% of the sample.

The sample's time point, from its label and the paper: baseline before first vaccination. Vaccinee samples were obtained from the UK trials COV001 and COV002, which included a single-blind randomized controlled phase 2/3 trial of AZD1222 (ChAdOx1 nCoV-19) in healthy adults. For TCRbeta chain sequencing, PBMC samples from trial participants were taken at day 0 and at day 28 after the second dose. The junction shows trimming of 7 bases on V and 4 bases on J, and the gene matches do not reach 6 bases of it. Counted from cysteine to phenylalanine, this CDR3 has 14 amino acids. The retained sequence is limited to the CDR3, 42 bases, with the frame set at the first base. CDR1 and CDR2, per the germline V gene (reference sequence), are MNHEY and SMNVEV.

The sample here was peripheral blood, taken on day 0 of AZD1222 vaccination. This chain joins TRBV27 to TRBJ2-2; the central 7 bases match TRBD2. The receptor was isolated from an adult in good health. The DNA sequence reads TGTGCCAGCATGGCGGGGGTTCTCACCGGGGAGCTGTTTTTT. Its protein reads: CASMAGVLTGELFF.